This TCR beta chain came from a study of CD8 T cells in ankylosing spondylitis. This clonotype came up many times. Its antigen is unidentified. TCRdb used MiXCR to reprocess the 5' RACE reads, holding one entry per CDR3 protein. The repertoire holds 100,000 to 150,000 distinct CDR3 sequences, with around 7% as singletons. CDR1 is SNHLY and CDR2 is FYNNEI in the germline V gene. Trimming took 4 bases from V and 4 from J, leaving 10 bases between them. This CDR3 spans 14 amino acids. Study-wide findings and caveats: Several highly homologous variants made up a TCR beta motif, and this motif appeared characteristic of ankylosing spondylitis blood.

The sequencing input was blood, either unsorted or a sorted T cell fraction (not recorded which). The receptor's source is a male donor with ankylosing spondylitis or in good health (not recorded which). The V gene is TRBV2, the J gene TRBJ2-2; D possibly corresponds to TRBD2 (6 bases). In nucleotides, the CDR3 is TGTGCCAGCAGTGCGGGAGTATCCACCGGGGAGCTGTTTTTT. It specifies CASSAGVSTGELFF. Together with reference TRBV2 and TRBJ2-2, the CDR3 gives the full variable domain: EPEVTQTPSHQVTQMGQEVILRCVPISNHLYFYWYRQILGQKVEFLVSFYNNEISEKSEIFDDQFSVERPDGSNFTLKIRSTKLEDSAMYFCASSAGVSTGELFFGEGSRLTVL.